This is a list of T cell receptor beta chains from one sample in a study of T cells of healthy individuals. Using its own MiXCR run on the 5' RACE reads, TCRdb lists one record per CDR3 protein. The table lists 38,000 or so distinct CDR3 sequences, more than 4.5% of them singletons. These receptors were obtained from a human donor in good health. CDR3s include the opening cysteine and the closing phenylalanine or tryptophan. D genes are given only for firm matches. Size is omitted from some rows. Given values are once, few, many or a class for expanded clones.

V,size,J,D,DNA,CDR3
TRBV28,many,TRBJ2-1,-,TGTGCCAGCAGTTCCGAAACCGGTAAGCAGTTCTTC,CASSSETGKQFF
TRBV14,many,TRBJ2-2,-,TGTGCCAGCAGCCTAAGAACACCGGGACACGGCAACACCGGGGAGCTGTTTTTT,CASSLRTPGHGNTGELFF
TRBV29-1,few,TRBJ2-3,TRBD1,TGCAGCGCCTTTGGCAGGACAGGGGTATACACAGATACGCAGTATTTT,CSAFGRTGVYTDTQYF
TRBV2,many,TRBJ1-1,-,TGTGCCAGCAGTATTACCCAGGCGGGAGGGACTGAAGCTTTCTTT,CASSITQAGGTEAFF
TRBV11-1,many,TRBJ1-5,-,TGTGCCAGCAGCTTTTCGGTTAATCAGCCCCAGCATTTT,CASSFSVNQPQHF
TRBV12-3/TRBV12-4,many,TRBJ1-2,-,TGTGCCAGCAGTTTCCGCCCCGATTCATATGGCTACACCTTC,CASSFRPDSYGYTF
TRBV5-4,many,TRBJ2-1,TRBD2,TGTGCCAGCAGCTTGGCCGGGACTAGCGCGGACAATGAGCAGTTCTTC,CASSLAGTSADNEQFF
TRBV6-5,few,TRBJ2-4,TRBD2,TGTGCCAGCAGTAACGGGACTAGCGGACACGGCATTCAGTACTTC,CASSNGTSGHGIQYF
TRBV2,-,TRBJ1-2,-,TGTGCCAGCAGGAGGACAGTCGCGGATGGCTACACCTTC,CASRRTVADGYTF
TRBV3-1,-,TRBJ2-5,-,TGTGCCAGCAGCCTAAGTTTCCCGGAGACCCAGTACTTC,CASSLSFPETQYF
TRBV6-5,many,TRBJ2-7,TRBD2,TGTGCCAGCAGGGTAGCGGGACACTACGAGCAGTACTTC,CASRVAGHYEQYF
TRBV6-2/TRBV6-3,many,TRBJ2-5,TRBD1,TGTGCCAGCAGGGTCAGGGGGAATGCAGAGACCCAGTACTTC,CASRVRGNAETQYF
TRBV4-1,many,TRBJ2-7,-,TGCGCCAGCAGCCAAGGAGACAGGCGCTACGAGCAGTACTTC,CASSQGDRRYEQYF
TRBV7-3,-,TRBJ1-6,-,TGTGCCAGCAGCGTAACAGAGAATTCACCCCTCCACTTT,CASSVTENSPLHF
TRBV20-1,many,TRBJ1-5,TRBD1,TGCAGTGCTAGTTTGGGGACAGGGGGCTGGAGCAATCAGCCCCAGCATTTT,CSASLGTGGWSNQPQHF
TRBV5-1,-,TRBJ1-5,-,TGCGCCAGCAGCTTGGCTGGGGGCTTGCAGCCCCAGCATTTT,CASSLAGGLQPQHF
TRBV2,many,TRBJ2-3,TRBD1,TGTGCCAGCAGTAAGGACAGGGGCACAGATACGCAGTATTTT,CASSKDRGTDTQYF
TRBV5-4,many,TRBJ2-7,TRBD2,TGTGCCAGCAGAAAGGGGATGGGGCCTAGCGGGAGTACGTGGTGGTACGAGCAGTACTTC,CASRKGMGPSGSTWWYEQYF
TRBV29-1,-,TRBJ1-1,TRBD1,TGCAGCGTTGTTTTTCGTTTCGGGACAGGAATCCGCTACACTGAAGCTTTCTTT,CSVVFRFGTGIRYTEAFF
TRBV5-5,many,TRBJ1-5,TRBD1,TGTGCCAGCAGCCGGGACAGCGAATTGTATAGCAATCAGCCCCAGCATTTT,CASSRDSELYSNQPQHF
TRBV11-2,many,TRBJ1-5,-,TGTGCCAGCAGCCACCCCGGAATTTGGCAGCCCCAGCATTTT,CASSHPGIWQPQHF
TRBV4-2,many,TRBJ2-1,-,TGTGCCAGCAGATTATATTCGGGGGGCCTTGGTAACAATGAGCAGTTCTTC,CASRLYSGGLGNNEQFF
TRBV11-2,many,TRBJ2-2,-,TGTGCCAGCAGCTTAGTTCAACCCGGGGAGCTGTTTTTT,CASSLVQPGELFF
TRBV5-6,many,TRBJ2-1,-,TGTGCCAGCAGCGTAAGTGGTGAGCAGTTCTTC,CASSVSGEQFF
TRBV6-6,many,TRBJ2-3,-,TGTGCCAGCAGTGAGCGGACGGCTACAAGAGATACGCAGTATTTT,CASSERTATRDTQYF
TRBV9,many,TRBJ2-1,TRBD1,TGTGCCAGCAGCAAAGAAGGACAGGGGGGGAATGAGCAGTTCTTC,CASSKEGQGGNEQFF
TRBV29-1,many,TRBJ1-1,-,TGCAGCGTTGAAGGGACGACTGAAGCTTTCTTT,CSVEGTTEAFF
TRBV7-2,many,TRBJ2-5,TRBD2,TGTGCCAGCAGCTTAGACGGAGTAGCGGGGCGAAAGACCCAGTACTTC,CASSLDGVAGRKTQYF
TRBV4-2,many,TRBJ2-1,-,TGTGCCAGCAGCCAAGAAGGCATGGAGCAGTTCTTC,CASSQEGMEQFF
TRBV4-2,many,TRBJ2-1,-,TGTGCCAGCAGCCCTACAGTGGTGGGAGCCACCAACAATGAGCAGTTCTTC,CASSPTVVGATNNEQFF
TRBV24-1,many,TRBJ2-5,TRBD2,TGTGCCACCAGTGATATAGCGGGAGGAAAAGAGACCCAGTACTTC,CATSDIAGGKETQYF
TRBV12-3/TRBV12-4,-,TRBJ2-1,-,TGTGCCAGCAGTTTAGCCGGTAGCCCCTACAATGAGCAGTTCTTC,CASSLAGSPYNEQFF
TRBV6-6,many,TRBJ2-5,-,TGTGCCAGCAGTTACGAGGAGACCCAGTACTTC,CASSYEETQYF
TRBV20-1,many,TRBJ2-6,TRBD1,TGCAGTGCTAGAGTTCCTTTCGAGGGGGCCCTCTCTGGGGCCAACGTCCTGACTTTC,CSARVPFEGALSGANVLTF
TRBV2,-,TRBJ1-4,-,TGTGCCAGCAGTGACCCTGTGAGGGCTGGAGGGCTGTTTTTT,CASSDPVRAGGLFF
TRBV7-2,few,TRBJ2-3,-,TGTGCCAGCAGCTTAGCTGTCGGATACACAGATACGCAGTATTTT,CASSLAVGYTDTQYF
TRBV6-4,many,TRBJ2-2,-,TGTGCCAGCAGTGAGGGACAAAACACCGGGGAGCTGTTTTTT,CASSEGQNTGELFF
TRBV6-2/TRBV6-3,many,TRBJ2-1,TRBD1,TGTGCCAGCAGTTACTCGAGGGGGCACTCCTACAATGAGCAGTTCTTC,CASSYSRGHSYNEQFF
TRBV29-1,many,TRBJ1-2,TRBD1,TGCAGCGCCACAGGGGGAACCTATGGCTACACCTTC,CSATGGTYGYTF
TRBV2,many,TRBJ2-3,-,TGTGCCAGTGCGCGCCAGGGGCCAAGCACAGATACGCAGTATTTT,CASARQGPSTDTQYF
TRBV7-2,many,TRBJ1-1,-,TGTGCCAGCAGCTTAGTTCCAGGCGTCACTGAAGCTTTCTTT,CASSLVPGVTEAFF
TRBV18,few,TRBJ2-2,TRBD1,TGTGCCAGCTCACCTTTCCTCCCGGGACAGCGTTACACCGGGGAGCTGTTTTTT,CASSPFLPGQRYTGELFF
TRBV19,many,TRBJ1-5,-,TGTGCCAGTAGTATGTATCAGGCCCGAAGCAATCAGCCCCAGCATTTT,CASSMYQARSNQPQHF
TRBV24-1,few,TRBJ2-3,-,TGTGCCACCAGTGATTTAAACAGCTTCACAGATACGCAGTATTTT,CATSDLNSFTDTQYF
TRBV24-1,-,TRBJ2-3,-,TGTGCCACCAGTGACTACTACACAGATACGCAGTATTTT,CATSDYYTDTQYF
TRBV9,many,TRBJ2-6,-,TGTGCCAGCAGCGTAGAGGGTAGGAGCTCTGGGGCCAACGTCCTGACTTTC,CASSVEGRSSGANVLTF
TRBV11-3,-,TRBJ2-7,TRBD1,TGTGCCAGCAGTACTGTTTTGACAGGGGGTCCCTACGAGCAGTACTTC,CASSTVLTGGPYEQYF